This T cell receptor (beta chain) was identified in a study of metastatic and nonmetastatic thyroid tumors. Study context: The comparison covered peripheral blood and tumor or nodule tissue in malignant and benign thyroid patients.

With respect to this clone: Its antigen is undetermined.

In the original workflow: Variation in CDR3 across clinicopathological groups served as the basis for constructing a distant-metastasis classifier in papillary thyroid cancer. MiXCR reprocessed the PCR reads for TCRdb. These V and J calls originate from TCRdb's pipeline instead of the authors' own analysis. The sample has around 20,000 clones, around 11% seen once. General study results and limits: Across blood and tumor, TCR beta diversity in malignant thyroid tumors was reportedly significantly higher than in benign nodules.

All patients were untreated before thyroid surgery. Sequencing input: blood. This receptor was identified in a female donor with papillary thyroid cancer or a benign thyroid nodule (not recorded which). Some clones in this sample may be carry-over from other donors' samples.

CDR3: CATKRDSNTQYF. In nucleotides, the CDR3 is TGTGCCACCAAGCGGGACTCGAATACGCAGTATTTT. J is TRBJ2-3 and V is TRBV19; 7 nucleotides match TRBD2. With 10 bases clipped from V and 7 bases from J, the junction kept 8 bases outside the gene matches. Germline V lookup: CDR1 LNHDA, CDR2 SQIVND (reference sequence). CDR3 length: 12 residues.